The TCR beta chain described here comes from a study of neurological immune-mediated disorders (dated by TCRdb to the late 2010s). In terms of the full investigation: Peripheral blood TCR-beta repertoires from HTLV-I-associated myelopathy (HAM/TSP) patients, multiple sclerosis patients and healthy controls were compared by UMI-based sequencing. The approximately 100 TCR-beta libraries included longitudinal samples, technical triplicates and paired sorted CD4+ and CD8+ T-cell subsets alongside PBMC samples. Of the approximately 68 subjects in the cohort, around 15 were HAM/TSP patients, some 35 were multiple sclerosis patients, and some 20 were healthy controls.

Healthy controls were blood bank volunteers in Maryland, USA. Unsorted PBMC libraries were generated from 2 million PBMCs stored in RNAlater at -80 °C until RNA extraction. Peripheral blood underwent Ficoll-Hypaque density gradient centrifugation to isolate PBMCs, which were then cryopreserved in liquid nitrogen. cDNA was synthesized by template-switch 5'RACE using a primer carrying a 10-nucleotide random unique molecular identifier by which each TCR transcript was tagged. Every sequencing run covered 15-18 subjects and yielded more than 180 million TCR-beta sequences. The RNeasy kit was used to extract total RNA. The KAPA Real-time Library Amplification kit was used to amplify TCR-beta VDJ regions with primers targeting the TCR constant region and the 5'RACE anchor. Sample indexes and Illumina adaptors were added in a first PCR, after which library yield was increased in a second PCR. After purification with Ampure beads, the TCR product of roughly 650 bp was size-selected on a 2% E-gel SizeSelection system. Before pooling, library quality was checked on a Bioanalyzer, concentration was measured with Qubit, and libraries were quantified with the Kapa Library Quantification kit. An Illumina HiSeq 2500 was used to sequence the libraries paired-end at 2 x 150 bp. To increase sequence diversity, roughly 24-31% phiX was spiked into each library pool. The published analysis was carried out like this. The quality-filtered reads were processed with the UMI-based MiGEC pipeline, whose error correction step removed more than 80% of the raw TCR sequences. IMGT germline references were used for alignment of VDJ genes, and clonotypes were defined by a unique CDR3 amino acid sequence together with V-J genes. Clonal expansion, Shannon diversity, and CDR3 relatedness (CalcPairwiseDistances, ClusterSamples) were evaluated with VDJtools, and phylogenetic trees were built with CLCbio workbench. Using coefficient-of-variation modelling across technical triplicates, the study counted a clone as expanded if it had at least 8 unique UMIs. TCRdb reprocessed the public reads (quality trimming at Q25 with fastp, clone calling with MiXCR) and kept in-frame beta chains. Under each unique CDR3 protein, matching rows form one entry showing the most common genes and DNA. Clone size and V and J calls follow TCRdb, not the original study. This sample has fewer than 85,000 distinct CDR3 sequences in its table, and 15% to 20% of those were observed once. The ten largest account for 15% of the sample.

What the authors observed across the whole study: TCR clonal expansion was highest in HAM/TSP patients and lowest in MS patients, with MS patients falling below even healthy controls. Expanded clones from different subjects shared no identical CDR3 amino acid sequences, which suggests that TCR-beta repertoires were private in all groups.

Many counts were recorded for this clonotype. This clone's antigen is unknown. Germline and junction disagree at one end, which may indicate a read error. Sequences SGHKS (CDR1) and YYEKEE (CDR2) are obtained from the germline V gene (reference sequence). CDR3 length: 18 amino acids, cysteine to phenylalanine. Only CDR3 DNA is held: 54 bases, read in frame from base 1. Rearrangement joined TRBV5-5 to TRBJ1-5, and the D gene may be TRBD1, 5 bases matching. The TCR was taken from a woman aged 40 to 49 in good health. Source material: PBMCs. For the CDR3, the sequence is CACSFSGSLTVSNQPQHF. The nucleotide sequence reads TGTGCCTGCAGCTTTTCAGGGTCGTTGACGGTTAGCAATCAGCCCCAGCATTTT.